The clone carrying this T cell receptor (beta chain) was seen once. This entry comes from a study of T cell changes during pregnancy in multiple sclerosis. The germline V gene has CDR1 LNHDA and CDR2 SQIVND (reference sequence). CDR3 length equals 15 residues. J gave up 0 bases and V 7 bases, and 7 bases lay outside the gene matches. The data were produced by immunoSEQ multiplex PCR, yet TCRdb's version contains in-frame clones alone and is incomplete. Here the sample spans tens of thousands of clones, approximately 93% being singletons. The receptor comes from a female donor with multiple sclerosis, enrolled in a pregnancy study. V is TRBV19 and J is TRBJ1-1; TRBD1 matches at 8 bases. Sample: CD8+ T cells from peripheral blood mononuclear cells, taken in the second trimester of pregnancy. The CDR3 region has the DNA TGTGCCAGTATTCCCGGACAGGGCATGAACACTGAAGCTTTCTTT. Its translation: CASIPGQGMNTEAFF.